The rows below give T cell receptor beta chains drawn from one sample of a study of blood T cell repertoires in COVID-19. Measured with immunoSEQ multiplex PCR; TCRdb has only the in-frame clones, and not every one. The sample lists 180,000 or so clones; about nine tenths were seen once. Specimen: peripheral blood. These receptors were obtained from a woman in her sixties with COVID-19, enrolled during active disease. The conserved cysteine and the conserved F or W are not part of the CDR3 here. The order of the fields is J gene, V gene, CDR3 protein.

J: TRBJ1-5; V: TRBV24-1; CDR3: ATSGRTGRNQPQH
J: TRBJ2-3; V: TRBV3-1/TRBV3-2; CDR3: ASSQGASTDTQY
J: TRBJ2-7; V: TRBV9; CDR3: ASSDTGTSGVYEQY
J: TRBJ1-2; V: TRBV6-2/TRBV6-3; CDR3: ASSSTEEYGYT
J: TRBJ1-4; V: TRBV30; CDR3: AWSGTGSKSEKLF
J: TRBJ1-5; V: TRBV10-3; CDR3: AISDPVGGQPQH
J: TRBJ2-7; V: TRBV7-2; CDR3: ASSNGQQIYEQY
J: TRBJ2-5; V: TRBV7-2; CDR3: ASSWGQTQETQY
J: TRBJ2-1; V: TRBV11-3; CDR3: ASSRGGEQF
J: TRBJ1-5; V: TRBV7-6; CDR3: ASSLSPGIEDQPQH
J: TRBJ2-3; V: TRBV20-1; CDR3: SASLGLGTDTQY
J: TRBJ2-5; V: TRBV5-4; CDR3: ASSLVLAGGRETQY
J: TRBJ2-7; V: TRBV11-3; CDR3: ASSATGTGGQY
J: TRBJ1-1; V: TRBV19; CDR3: ASSLTGGSTEAF
J: TRBJ2-3; V: TRBV19; CDR3: ASSPQVDTQY
J: TRBJ2-3; V: TRBV5-1; CDR3: ASSLGQRTDTQY
J: TRBJ2-7; V: TRBV29-1; CDR3: SVMGQGAYEQY
J: TRBJ2-7; V: TRBV19; CDR3: ASSSQGHGEQY
J: TRBJ2-7; V: TRBV30; CDR3: AWSEGLAGVYEQY
J: TRBJ2-7; V: TRBV4-3; CDR3: ASSQEEGSGRPEQY
J: TRBJ1-2; V: TRBV19; CDR3: ASSPRGTSYGYT
J: TRBJ2-7; V: TRBV19; CDR3: ASSFQGVLSEQY
J: TRBJ2-2; V: TRBV6-5; CDR3: ASRQTSFSTGELF
J: TRBJ1-2; V: TRBV19; CDR3: ASSTIPGQGARVYGYT
J: TRBJ2-1; V: TRBV19; CDR3: ASTMGLAGRSPEQF
J: TRBJ2-5; V: TRBV3-1/TRBV3-2; CDR3: ASSPTSTGETQY
J: TRBJ1-3; V: TRBV3-1/TRBV3-2; CDR3: ASLSSGTGTAGNTIY
J: TRBJ2-7; V: TRBV7-2; CDR3: ASGQRSSYEQY
J: TRBJ2-5; V: TRBV5-4; CDR3: ASSRTSSGETQY
J: TRBJ2-2; V: TRBV12-2; CDR3: ASRGQTSGYTGELF
J: TRBJ2-2; V: TRBV7-8; CDR3: ASSSRGPGELF
J: TRBJ2-5; V: TRBV24-1; CDR3: ATSVGPGYQETQY
J: TRBJ2-7; V: TRBV6-5; CDR3: ASSFDGTAPSEQY
J: TRBJ2-1; V: TRBV6-2/TRBV6-3; CDR3: ASSSGGAGHNEQF
J: TRBJ1-6; V: TRBV18; CDR3: ASSATGNTYNSPLH
J: TRBJ1-5; V: TRBV12-3/TRBV12-4; CDR3: ASSLKGDQPQH
J: TRBJ2-1; V: TRBV4-3; CDR3: ASSYNYNEQF
J: TRBJ1-1; V: TRBV10-3; CDR3: AISEGQGGKTEAF
J: TRBJ2-1; V: TRBV5-1; CDR3: ASRYGTSGTHRYNEQF
J: TRBJ2-7; V: TRBV4-2; CDR3: ASSQDVGGTPHEQY
J: TRBJ1-2; V: TRBV4-3; CDR3: ASSQVGREVNGYT
J: TRBJ2-2; V: TRBV4-3; CDR3: ASSRLAGPLSGELF
J: TRBJ2-1; V: TRBV6-4; CDR3: ASSRLAATSYNEQF
J: TRBJ1-5; V: TRBV7-3; CDR3: ASSLRGGDQPQH
J: TRBJ2-3; V: TRBV11-3; CDR3: ASSLAWQGSDTQY
J: TRBJ2-2; V: TRBV5-1; CDR3: ASGLAGVNTGELF
J: TRBJ2-3; V: TRBV4-2; CDR3: ASSPTGTEGATDTQY
J: TRBJ2-2; V: TRBV7-9; CDR3: ASSLTLGGTGELF
J: TRBJ2-3; V: TRBV6-5; CDR3: AIGPRPGTDTQY
J: TRBJ1-2; V: TRBV7-9; CDR3: ASSFRAYGYT
J: TRBJ1-2; V: TRBV24-1; CDR3: ATSDPSPVNYGYT
J: TRBJ2-1; V: TRBV3-1/TRBV3-2; CDR3: ASSQVSEQF
J: TRBJ1-3; V: TRBV5-5; CDR3: ASSLTLQGSGNTIY
J: TRBJ2-1; V: TRBV27; CDR3: ASSLYSTYNEQF
J: TRBJ2-5; V: TRBV11-2; CDR3: ASSLEYRHQETQY
J: TRBJ2-1; V: TRBV15; CDR3: ATSRGGGRATELF
J: TRBJ2-2; V: TRBV19; CDR3: ASSITLPMRAGELF